The clone carrying this T cell receptor beta chain came up many times. The record originates from a study of T-cell memory formation after mild COVID-19. V lost 1 base and J lost 3, with 10 bases in between. The CDR3 runs to 14 residues. In germline, CDR1 is WSHSY, CDR2 SAAADI. TCRdb recomputed calls from the 5' RACE reads with MiXCR, one row per CDR3 protein. The table includes over 35,000 distinct CDR3 sequences, roughly 9.8% detected once. The chain links TRBV10-2 to TRBJ2-7; D gene unclear. The receptor was isolated from an adult woman who had mild COVID-19 (a few samples of this study predate the infection). Cell type and time point are not known. The source material was PBMCs or a T cell subset sorted from them (not recorded which). The CDR3 region has the DNA TGCGCCAGCAGTGAGTGGGTAGTTAGCTACGAGCAGTACTTC. Protein: CASSEWVVSYEQYF.